This T cell receptor beta chain was profiled in a study of beta chain features in type 1 diabetes. Study results and caveats: TCRB CDR3s from Type 1 diabetes patients were moderately but significantly shorter in all four CD4+ subsets.

This clone was detected only a few times. Its specificity is not known. Trimming shortened V by 5 bases and J by 1 base, and 15 bases separated the two germline ends. The CDR3 length is 16 residues. In germline, CDR1 is SNHLY, CDR2 FYNNEI. Every isolated RNA sample was fully reverse transcribed, so sequencing captured expressed TCRB transcripts. Assay used: immunoSEQ multiplex PCR; TCRdb lists only in-frame clones, some missing. The sample contains a few hundred thousand clones, 20% of which appear only once. The sequencing input was naive CD4+ T cells from blood. V usage is TRBV2 and J usage is TRBJ1-5; D remains ambiguous. The origin of this receptor is a woman between 40 and 55 years old with type 1 diabetes. The CDR3 is CASSMVRVTSNQPQHF. The CDR3 DNA reads TGTGCCAGCAGTATGGTCCGGGTTACGAGCAATCAGCCCCAGCATTTT.